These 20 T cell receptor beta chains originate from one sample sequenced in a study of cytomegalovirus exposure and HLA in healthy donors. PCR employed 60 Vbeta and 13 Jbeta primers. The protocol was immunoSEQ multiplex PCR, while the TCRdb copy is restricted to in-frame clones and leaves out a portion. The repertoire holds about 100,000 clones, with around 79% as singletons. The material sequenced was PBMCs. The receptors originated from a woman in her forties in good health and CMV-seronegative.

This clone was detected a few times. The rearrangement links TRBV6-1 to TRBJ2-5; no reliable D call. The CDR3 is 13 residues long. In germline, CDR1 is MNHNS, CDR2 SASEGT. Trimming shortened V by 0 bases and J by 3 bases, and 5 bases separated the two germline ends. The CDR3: CASSEAQKETQYF. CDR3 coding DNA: TGTGCCAGCAGTGAAGCACAGAAAGAGACCCAGTACTTC.

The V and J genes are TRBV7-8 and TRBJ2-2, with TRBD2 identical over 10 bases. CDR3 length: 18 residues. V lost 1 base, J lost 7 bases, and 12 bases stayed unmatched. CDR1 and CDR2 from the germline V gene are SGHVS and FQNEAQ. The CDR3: CASSLGLAGETTGGELFF. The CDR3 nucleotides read TGTGCCAGCAGCTTAGGCCTAGCGGGAGAGACCACTGGCGGGGAGCTGTTTTTT. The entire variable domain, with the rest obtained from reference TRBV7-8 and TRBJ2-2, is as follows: GAGVSQSPRYKVAKRGQDVALRCDPISGHVSLFWYQQALGQGPEFLTYFQNEAQLDKSGLPSDRFFAERPEGSVSTLKIQRTQQEDSAVYLCASSLGLAGETTGGELFFGEGSRLTVL.

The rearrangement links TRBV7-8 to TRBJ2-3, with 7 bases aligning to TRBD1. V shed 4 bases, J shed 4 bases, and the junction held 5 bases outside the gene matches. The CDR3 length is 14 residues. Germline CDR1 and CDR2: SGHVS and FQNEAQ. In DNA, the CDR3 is TGTGCCAGCAGCTATAACAGGGGCGCAGATACGCAGTATTTT. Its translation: CASSYNRGADTQYF. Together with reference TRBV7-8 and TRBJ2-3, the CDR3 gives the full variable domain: GAGVSQSPRYKVAKRGQDVALRCDPISGHVSLFWYQQALGQGPEFLTYFQNEAQLDKSGLPSDRFFAERPEGSVSTLKIQRTQQEDSAVYLCASSYNRGADTQYFGPGTRLTVL.

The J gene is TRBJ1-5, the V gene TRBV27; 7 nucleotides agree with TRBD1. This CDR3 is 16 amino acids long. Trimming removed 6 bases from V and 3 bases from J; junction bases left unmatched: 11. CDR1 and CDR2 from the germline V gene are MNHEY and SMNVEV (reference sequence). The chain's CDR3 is CASRRGQGHLNQPQHF. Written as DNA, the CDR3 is TGTGCCAGCAGGAGGGGGCAGGGGCACCTCAATCAGCCCCAGCATTTT.

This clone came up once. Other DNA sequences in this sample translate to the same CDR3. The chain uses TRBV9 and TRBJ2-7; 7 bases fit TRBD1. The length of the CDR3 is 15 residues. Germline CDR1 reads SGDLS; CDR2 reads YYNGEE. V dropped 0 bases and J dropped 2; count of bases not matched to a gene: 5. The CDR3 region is CASSVGGQGAYEQYF. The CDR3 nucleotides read TGTGCCAGCAGCGTAGGCGGGCAGGGGGCCTACGAGCAGTACTTC.

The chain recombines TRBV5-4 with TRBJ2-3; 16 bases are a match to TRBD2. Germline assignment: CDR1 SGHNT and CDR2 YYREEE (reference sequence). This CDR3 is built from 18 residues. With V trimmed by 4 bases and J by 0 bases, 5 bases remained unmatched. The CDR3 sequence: CASSRGTSGGASTDTQYF. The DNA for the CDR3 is TGTGCCAGCAGCAGGGGGACTAGCGGGGGGGCGAGCACAGATACGCAGTATTTT.

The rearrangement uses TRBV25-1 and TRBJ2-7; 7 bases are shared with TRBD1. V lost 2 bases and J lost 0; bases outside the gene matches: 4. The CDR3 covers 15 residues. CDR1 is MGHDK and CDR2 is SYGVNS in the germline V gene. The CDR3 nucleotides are TGTGCCAGCAGTGAAATCGGGGACAGCTCCTACGAGCAGTACTTC. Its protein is CASSEIGDSSYEQYF.

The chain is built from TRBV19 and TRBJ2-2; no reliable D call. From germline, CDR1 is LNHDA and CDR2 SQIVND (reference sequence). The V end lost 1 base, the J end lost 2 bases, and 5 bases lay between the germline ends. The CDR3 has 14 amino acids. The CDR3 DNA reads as TGTGCCAGTAGTATAGGTGGCAACACCGGGGAGCTGTTTTTT. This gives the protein CASSIGGNTGELFF.

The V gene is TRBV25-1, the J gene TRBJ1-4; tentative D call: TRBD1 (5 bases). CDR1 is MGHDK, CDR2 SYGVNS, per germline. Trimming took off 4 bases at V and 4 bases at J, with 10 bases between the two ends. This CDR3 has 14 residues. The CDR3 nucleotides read TGTGCCAGCAGTGCTGGGGGACTTAATGAAAAACTGTTTTTT. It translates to CASSAGGLNEKLFF.

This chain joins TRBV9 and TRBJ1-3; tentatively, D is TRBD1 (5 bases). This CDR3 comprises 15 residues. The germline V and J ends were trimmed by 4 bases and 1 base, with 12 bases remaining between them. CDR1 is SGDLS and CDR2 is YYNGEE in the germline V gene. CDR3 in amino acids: CASSPEGVSGNTIYF. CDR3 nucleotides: TGTGCCAGCAGCCCAGAAGGGGTTTCTGGAAACACCATATATTTT.

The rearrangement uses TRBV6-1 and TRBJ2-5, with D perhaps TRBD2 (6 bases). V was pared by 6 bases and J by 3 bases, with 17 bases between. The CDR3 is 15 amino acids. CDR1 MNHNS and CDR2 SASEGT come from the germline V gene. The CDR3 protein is CASSTILAPEETQYF. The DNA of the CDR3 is TGTGCCAGCAGCACTATACTAGCACCCGAAGAGACCCAGTACTTC.

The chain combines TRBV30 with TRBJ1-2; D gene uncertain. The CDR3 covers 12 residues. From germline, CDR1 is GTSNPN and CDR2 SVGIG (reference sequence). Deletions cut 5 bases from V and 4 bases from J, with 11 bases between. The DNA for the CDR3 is TGTGCCTGGGACTCATCGTCCTATGGCTACACCTTC. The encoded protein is CAWDSSSYGYTF.

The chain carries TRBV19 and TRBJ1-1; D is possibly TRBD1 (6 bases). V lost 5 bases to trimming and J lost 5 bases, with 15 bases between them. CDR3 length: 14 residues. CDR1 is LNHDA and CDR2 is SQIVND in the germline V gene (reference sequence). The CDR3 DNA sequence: TGTGCCAGTAGTGCCCGATACAGGGTTACTGAAGCTTTCTTT. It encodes CASSARYRVTEAFF.

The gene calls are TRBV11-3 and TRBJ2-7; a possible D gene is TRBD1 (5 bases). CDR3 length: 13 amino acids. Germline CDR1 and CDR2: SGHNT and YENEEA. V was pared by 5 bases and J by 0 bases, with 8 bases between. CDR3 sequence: CASSDSSSYEQYF. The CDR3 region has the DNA TGTGCCAGCAGCGACAGCAGCTCCTACGAGCAGTACTTC.

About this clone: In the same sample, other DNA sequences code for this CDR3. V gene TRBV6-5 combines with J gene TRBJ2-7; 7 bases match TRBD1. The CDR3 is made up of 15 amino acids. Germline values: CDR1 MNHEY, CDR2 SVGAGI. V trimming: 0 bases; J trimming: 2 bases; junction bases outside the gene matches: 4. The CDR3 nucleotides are TGTGCCAGCAGTTACTCTGGACAGGAGACCTACGAGCAGTACTTC. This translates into CASSYSGQETYEQYF.

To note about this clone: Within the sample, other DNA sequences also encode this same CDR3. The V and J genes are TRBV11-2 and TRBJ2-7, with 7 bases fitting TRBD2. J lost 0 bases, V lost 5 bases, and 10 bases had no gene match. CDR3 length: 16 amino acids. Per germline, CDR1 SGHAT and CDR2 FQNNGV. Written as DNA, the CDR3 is TGTGCCAGCAGCCCCCTTTCGCGGGGGAGCTCCTACGAGCAGTACTTC. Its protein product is CASSPLSRGSSYEQYF.

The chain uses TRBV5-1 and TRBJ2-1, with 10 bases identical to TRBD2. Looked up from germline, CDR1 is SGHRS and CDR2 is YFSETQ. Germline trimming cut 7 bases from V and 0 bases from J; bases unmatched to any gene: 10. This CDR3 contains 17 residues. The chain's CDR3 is CASVSSGGLSSYNEQFF. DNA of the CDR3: TGCGCCAGCGTGTCTAGCGGGGGACTGAGCTCCTACAATGAGCAGTTCTTC.

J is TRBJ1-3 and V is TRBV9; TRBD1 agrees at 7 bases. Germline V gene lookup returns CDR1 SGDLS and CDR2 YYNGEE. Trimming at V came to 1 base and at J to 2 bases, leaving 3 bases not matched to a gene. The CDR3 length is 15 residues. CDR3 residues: CASSVRDRAGNTIYF. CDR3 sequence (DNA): TGTGCCAGCAGCGTAAGAGACAGGGCTGGAAACACCATATATTTT.

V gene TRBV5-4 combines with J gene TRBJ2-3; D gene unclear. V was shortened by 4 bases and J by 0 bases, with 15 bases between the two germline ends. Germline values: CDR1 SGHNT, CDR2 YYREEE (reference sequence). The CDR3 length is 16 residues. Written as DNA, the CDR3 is TGTGCCAGCAGCCTTGCTAGTGTCGGGAGCACAGATACGCAGTATTTT. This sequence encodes CASSLASVGSTDTQYF. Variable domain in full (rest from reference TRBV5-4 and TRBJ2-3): ETGVTQSPTHLIKTRGQQVTLRCSSQSGHNTVSWYQQALGQGPQFIFQYYREEENGRGNFPPRFSGLQFPNYSSELNVNALELDDSALYLCASSLASVGSTDTQYFGPGTRLTVL.

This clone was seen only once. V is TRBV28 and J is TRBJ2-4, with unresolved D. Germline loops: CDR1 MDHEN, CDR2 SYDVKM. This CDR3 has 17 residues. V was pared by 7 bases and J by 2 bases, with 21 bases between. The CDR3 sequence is CASIGSSHPGSKNIQYF. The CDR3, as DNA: TGTGCCAGCATCGGCTCCAGCCACCCCGGGTCCAAAAACATTCAGTACTTC.